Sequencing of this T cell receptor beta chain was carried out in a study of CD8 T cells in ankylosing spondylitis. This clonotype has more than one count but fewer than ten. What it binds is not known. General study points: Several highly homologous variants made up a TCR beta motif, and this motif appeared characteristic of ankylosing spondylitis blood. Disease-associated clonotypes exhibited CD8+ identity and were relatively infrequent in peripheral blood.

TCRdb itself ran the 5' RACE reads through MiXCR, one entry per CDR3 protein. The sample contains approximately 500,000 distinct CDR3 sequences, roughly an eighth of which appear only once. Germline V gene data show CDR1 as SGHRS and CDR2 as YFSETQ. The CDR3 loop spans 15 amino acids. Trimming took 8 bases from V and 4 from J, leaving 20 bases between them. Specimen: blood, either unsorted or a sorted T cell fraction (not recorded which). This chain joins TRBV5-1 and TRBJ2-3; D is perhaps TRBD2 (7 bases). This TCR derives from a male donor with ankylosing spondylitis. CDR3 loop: CASKRGGQHADTQYF. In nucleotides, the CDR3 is TGCGCCAGTAAGCGGGGCGGACAGCACGCAGATACGCAGTATTTT. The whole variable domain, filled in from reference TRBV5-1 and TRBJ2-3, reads KAGVTQTPRYLIKTRGQQVTLSCSPISGHRSVSWYQQTPGQGLQFLFEYFSETQRNKGNFPGRFSGRQFSNSRSEMNVSTLELGDSALYLCASKRGGQHADTQYFGPGTRLTVL.